This TCR beta chain comes out of a study of shared clonotypes between healthy human individuals. Every one of the donors was a Caucasian adult that lived in Nashville, Tennessee. Genomic DNA of unsorted samples came from around 90 million PBMCs. Germline lookup yields CDR1 MNHNS and CDR2 SASEGT. V lost 7 bases to trimming and J lost 1 base, with 13 bases between them. This CDR3 comprises 14 residues. Once extracted for a subset, genomic DNA was divided evenly among several immunoSEQ plates. Using immunoSEQ multiplex PCR, the repertoire was profiled, and TCRdb retains in-frame clones only, with some absent. The profile shows 450,000 to 500,000 clones, more than 65% of them singletons.

The sequenced sample consisted of PBMCs. This sequence originates from a woman aged 40 to 49 in good health. Some clones in this sample may be carry-over from other donors' samples. The chain has TRBV6-1 and TRBJ1-1; D gene ambiguous. The CDR3 DNA follows: TGTGCCAGCAAGGCAGAGGGAACGAACACTGAAGCTTTCTTT. The encoded protein is CASKAEGTNTEAFF.